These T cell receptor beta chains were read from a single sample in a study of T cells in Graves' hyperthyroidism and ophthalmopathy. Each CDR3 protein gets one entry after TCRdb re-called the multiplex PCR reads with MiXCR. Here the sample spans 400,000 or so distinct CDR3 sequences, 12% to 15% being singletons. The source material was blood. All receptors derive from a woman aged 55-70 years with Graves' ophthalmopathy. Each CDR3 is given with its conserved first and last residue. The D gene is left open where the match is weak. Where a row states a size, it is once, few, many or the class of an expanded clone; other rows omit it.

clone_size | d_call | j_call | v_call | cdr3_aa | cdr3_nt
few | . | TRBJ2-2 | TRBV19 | CATQSIAVNTGELFF | TGTGCCACCCAGTCAATCGCAGTGAACACCGGGGAGCTGTTTTTT
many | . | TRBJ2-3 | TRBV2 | CASSEVRGTDTQYF | TGTGCCAGCAGTGAAGTTCGAGGGACAGATACGCAGTATTTT
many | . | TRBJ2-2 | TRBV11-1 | CASSFLRSPNTGELFF | TGTGCCAGCAGCTTCCTCAGGAGCCCGAACACCGGGGAGCTGTTTTTT
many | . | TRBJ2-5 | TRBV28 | CASSFSRAQETQYF | TGTGCCAGCAGTTTCTCCCGGGCGCAAGAGACCCAGTACTTC
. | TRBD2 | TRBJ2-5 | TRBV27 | CASSLLGIAGGFSRETQYF | TGTGCCAGCAGTTTACTCGGTATAGCGGGAGGTTTTTCCCGGGAGACCCAGTACTTC
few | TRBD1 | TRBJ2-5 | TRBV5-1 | CASSPTRTGYEETQYF | TGCGCCAGCAGCCCTACCCGGACAGGGTACGAAGAGACCCAGTACTTC
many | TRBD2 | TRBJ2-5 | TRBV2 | CASSPGLAGGPGQETQYF | TGTGCCAGCAGTCCAGGACTAGCGGGAGGGCCTGGGCAAGAGACCCAGTACTTC
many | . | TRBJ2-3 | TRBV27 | CASSLSLKLLTDTQYF | TGTGCCAGCAGTTTATCTCTCAAGCTCCTCACAGATACGCAGTATTTT
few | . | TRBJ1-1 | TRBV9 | CASSVGVLGGGRAFF | TGTGCCAGCAGCGTAGGGGTTCTCGGAGGAGGTCGAGCTTTCTTT
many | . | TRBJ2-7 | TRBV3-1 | CASQYSGRSYEQYF | TGTGCCAGCCAATATAGTGGTAGATCCTACGAGCAGTACTTC
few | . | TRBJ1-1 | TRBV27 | CASSFKQNTEAFF | TGTGCCAGCAGTTTTAAACAGAACACTGAAGCTTTCTTT
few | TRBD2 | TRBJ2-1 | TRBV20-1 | CSASTSGRWDEQFF | TGCAGTGCTTCGACTAGCGGGAGGTGGGATGAGCAGTTCTTC
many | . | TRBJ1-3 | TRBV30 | CAWSSGLENTIYF | TGTGCCTGGAGTTCAGGTCTGGAAAACACCATATATTTT
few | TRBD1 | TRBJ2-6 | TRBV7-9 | CASSLVGGAGANVLTF | TGTGCCAGCAGCTTAGTAGGGGGCGCTGGGGCCAACGTCCTGACTTTC
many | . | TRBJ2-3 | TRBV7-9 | CASIPKRRLQDTQYF | TGTGCCAGCATCCCCAAGAGGCGTTTGCAAGATACGCAGTATTTT
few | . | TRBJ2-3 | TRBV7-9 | CASSLLLARGPSSTDTQYF | TGTGCCAGCAGCCTTCTTCTAGCGCGAGGACCCTCTAGCACAGATACGCAGTATTTT
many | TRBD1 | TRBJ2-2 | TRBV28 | CASSTGQGYTGELFF | TGTGCCAGCAGTACTGGACAGGGCTACACCGGGGAGCTGTTTTTT
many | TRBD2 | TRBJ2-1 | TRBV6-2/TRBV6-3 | CASRPSRIAGDYNEQFF | TGTGCCAGCAGGCCCTCGCGGATAGCGGGGGATTACAATGAGCAGTTCTTC
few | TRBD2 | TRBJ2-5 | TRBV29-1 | CSAKIAGGETQYF | TGCAGCGCTAAAATAGCGGGAGGAGAGACCCAGTACTTC
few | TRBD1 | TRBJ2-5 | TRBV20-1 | CSALTGGQETQYF | TGCAGTGCCCTGACAGGGGGGCAAGAGACCCAGTACTTC
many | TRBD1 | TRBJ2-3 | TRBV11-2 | CASSWTGGTDTQYF | TGTGCCAGCAGCTGGACAGGGGGCACAGATACGCAGTATTTT
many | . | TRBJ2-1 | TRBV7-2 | CASSLEVISPEQFF | TGTGCCAGCAGCTTAGAAGTAATCAGTCCTGAGCAGTTCTTC
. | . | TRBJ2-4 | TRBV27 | CASSRRGGLAKNIQYF | TGTGCCAGCAGCCGCAGGGGGGGACTAGCCAAAAACATTCAGTACTTC
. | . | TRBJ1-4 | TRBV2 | CASSEQQRATNEKLFF | TGTGCCAGCAGTGAACAACAGAGGGCAACTAATGAAAAACTGTTTTTT
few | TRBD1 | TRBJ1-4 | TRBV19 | CASRDRGPANEKLFF | TGTGCCAGTAGGGACAGGGGGCCGGCTAATGAAAAACTGTTTTTT
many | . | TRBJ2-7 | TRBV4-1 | CASSQIPGSEQYF | TGCGCCAGCAGCCAAATTCCAGGGTCCGAGCAGTACTTC
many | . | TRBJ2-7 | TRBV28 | CASSLSGRSSYEQYF | TGTGCCAGCAGTTTATCTGGACGGAGCTCCTACGAGCAGTACTTC
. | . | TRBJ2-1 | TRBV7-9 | CASSLATTILDEQFF | TGTGCCAGCAGCTTAGCGACGACTATATTGGATGAGCAGTTCTTC
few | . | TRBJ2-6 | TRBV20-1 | CSARAGRSGANVLTF | TGCAGTGCTAGAGCGGGGCGGAGTGGGGCCAACGTCCTGACTTTC
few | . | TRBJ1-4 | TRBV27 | CASSSDGSSFGKLFF | TGTGCCAGCAGTTCCGACGGGTCTAGTTTTGGAAAACTGTTTTTT
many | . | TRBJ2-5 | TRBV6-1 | CASSEAREETQYF | TGTGCCAGCAGTGAAGCTAGGGAAGAGACCCAGTACTTC
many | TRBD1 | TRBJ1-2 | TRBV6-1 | CASNHAGTGGDYGYTF | TGTGCCAGCAACCATGCCGGGACAGGGGGCGACTATGGCTACACCTTC
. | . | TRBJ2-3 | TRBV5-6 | CASSVEARAPTDTQYF | TGTGCCAGCAGCGTAGAAGCGCGGGCCCCCACAGATACGCAGTATTTT
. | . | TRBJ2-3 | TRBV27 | CASSSTGRRGTDTQYF | TGTGCCAGCAGTTCGACAGGTCGACGGGGCACAGATACGCAGTATTTT
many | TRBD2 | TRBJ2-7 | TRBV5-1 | CASSFTSGRGSEQYF | TGCGCCAGCAGCTTTACTAGCGGGAGAGGTAGCGAGCAGTACTTC
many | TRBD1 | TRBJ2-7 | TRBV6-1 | CASSRAGQGVWEQYF | TGTGCCAGCAGCCGCGCGGGACAGGGGGTCTGGGAGCAGTACTTC
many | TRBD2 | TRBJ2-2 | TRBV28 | CASSPGLAGVGELFF | TGTGCCAGCAGTCCGGGACTAGCGGGAGTTGGGGAGCTGTTTTTT
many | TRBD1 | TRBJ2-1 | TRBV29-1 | CSVRDRGPNEQFF | TGCAGCGTCCGGGACAGGGGGCCTAATGAGCAGTTCTTC
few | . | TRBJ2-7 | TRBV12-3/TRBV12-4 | CASSIRLVEQYF | TGTGCCAGCAGTATCCGGTTGGTGGAGCAGTACTTC
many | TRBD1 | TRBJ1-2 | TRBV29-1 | CSVAAGTGGYGYTF | TGCAGCGTTGCGGCCGGGACAGGGGGATATGGCTACACCTTC
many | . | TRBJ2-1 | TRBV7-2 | CASSFIEGDGDEQFF | TGTGCCAGCAGCTTCATAGAAGGGGATGGGGATGAGCAGTTCTTC
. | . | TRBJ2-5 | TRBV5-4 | CASSLEPAGETQYF | TGTGCCAGCAGCTTAGAACCGGCCGGGGAGACCCAGTACTTC
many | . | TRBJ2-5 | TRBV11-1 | CASSAGPSGTQYF | TGTGCCAGCAGCGCCGGGCCCAGTGGGACCCAGTACTTC
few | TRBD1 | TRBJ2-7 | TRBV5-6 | CASSPGPGRGYNEQYF | TGTGCCAGCAGCCCCGGACCCGGCAGGGGGTACAACGAGCAGTACTTC
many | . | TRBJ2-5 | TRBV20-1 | CSAEGLKGETQYF | TGCAGTGCTGAAGGTCTCAAAGGGGAGACCCAGTACTTC